This T cell receptor beta chain is drawn from a study of early T cells in non-severe SARS-CoV-2 infection. Background on the study: Sequencing targeted bulk RNA from unsorted whole blood, leaving chains unpaired.

The V gene's germline CDR1 is KGHSH and CDR2 LQKENI. Trimming left V 4 bases short and J 1 base short, with 16 bases between. This CDR3 comprises 16 residues. Findings and limits, study-wide: Anti-spike CD8 responses were favored by VDJdb matching, which missed private and CD4 specificities.

Researchers attached unique molecular identifiers to individual cDNA molecules. TCRdb reprocessed the 5' RACE reads with MiXCR, giving one entry per CDR3 protein. The repertoire includes tens of thousands of distinct CDR3 sequences, 6% to 8% of them detected once, and approximately 6.3% sits in the top ten. This clonotype was seen many times. Its antigen is as yet unknown. The source is an adult who was a healthcare worker with PCR-confirmed SARS-CoV-2 infection or an uninfected control (not recorded which). The gene calls are TRBV18 and TRBJ1-1; possible D gene TRBD1, 5 bases. Sequenced material: whole blood, taken at baseline. The CDR3 coding sequence is TGTGCCAGCTCACGCGAGACCTTGGGGGAGAACACTGAAGCTTTCTTT. This translates into CASSRETLGENTEAFF. Based on the CDR3 plus reference TRBV18 and TRBJ1-1, the full variable domain is NAGVMQNPRHLVRRRGQEARLRCSPMKGHSHVYWYRQLPEEGLKFMVYLQKENIIDESGMPKERFSAEFPKEGPSILRIQQVVRGDSAAYFCASSRETLGENTEAFFGQGTRLTVV.